Described below is a single T cell receptor beta chain sequence and its context. The antigen is unknown. The length of the CDR3 is 15 residues. Germline V lookup: CDR1 SNHLY, CDR2 FYNNEI. Trimming removed 6 bases from V and 5 bases from J, with 19 bases in between. This entry is derived from a study of shared clonotypes between healthy human individuals. Study-level findings and limits: In this cohort, only blood was sampled, and tissue repertoires likely differ.

Data came from immunoSEQ multiplex PCR; TCRdb stores just in-frame clones and leaves some out. The profile covers approximately 1,000,000 clones, with about 84% appearing a single time and around 0.47% taken by the ten largest. The chain recombines TRBV2 with TRBJ1-2; weak D call: TRBD1 (5 bases). The sample consisted of memory CD4+ T cells from PBMCs. Described subset: CD45RA-negative fraction. This receptor was identified in a man between 18 and 29 years old in good health. Some clones in this sample may be carry-over from other donors' samples. CDR3: CASRGPGTLLYGYTF. CDR3 nucleotides: TGTGCCAGCAGGGGACCAGGGACTCTACTATATGGCTACACCTTC.